This T cell receptor beta chain was profiled in a study of monozygotic twins with inflammatory bowel disease. Used for each TCR library was approximately 4,000 ng of total RNA. TCRdb re-called the 5' RACE reads; every CDR3 protein appears as one record, without DNA. This sample's clone table lists over 120,000 distinct CDR3 sequences. CDR1 SNHLY and CDR2 FYNNEI come from the germline V gene. CDR3 length: 17 residues. The chain has TRBV2 and TRBJ2-1; checking the TCRdb D call of TRBD2 is not possible without DNA. This clonotype was sampled from a human donor with ulcerative colitis or Crohn's disease, or a healthy co-twin of an affected twin (not recorded which). The sample taken for sequencing was blood. CDR3 region: CASYEGIGLASYNEQFF.